What follows are 30 T cell receptor beta chains derived from one specimen sequenced in a study of T cell repertoires in cytomegalovirus infection. TCRdb itself ran the reads through MiXCR, one entry per CDR3 protein. The data contain roughly 200,000 distinct CDR3 sequences, roughly 17% of them singletons. Sequenced input: CD8+ T cells from PBMCs. These receptors were collected from a human donor in good health (CMV status not recorded). Some clones in this sample may be carry-over from other donors' samples.

The V gene is TRBV6-5, the J gene TRBJ2-3; D ambiguous. The ends were cut back, 4 bases at V and 2 bases at J, with 10 bases in the middle. This CDR3 has 14 residues. Looked up from germline, CDR1 is MNHEY and CDR2 is SVGAGI. This CDR3 is CASSSDRSTDTQYF. Written as DNA, the CDR3 is TGTGCCAGCAGTTCGGACCGATCCACAGATACGCAGTATTTT.

This chain connects TRBV20-1 to TRBJ1-2, with D hard to call. The CDR3 totals 12 residues. Germline CDR1 DFQATT, CDR2 SNEGSKA (reference sequence). The germline V and J ends were trimmed by 3 bases and 1 base, with 6 bases remaining between them. CDR3 coding DNA: TGCAGTGCTAGCCGGGGTAACTATGGCTACACCTTC. Residues: CSASRGNYGYTF.

The chain employs TRBV12-5 and TRBJ2-7, with D unclear. Germline V gene data show CDR1 as LGHNT and CDR2 as FRNRAP. V was trimmed by 3 bases and J by 0 bases, leaving 9 bases between them. This CDR3 region has 14 residues. CDR3 loop: CASGLGPYSYEQYF. CDR3 coding DNA: TGTGCTAGTGGTTTAGGGCCCTACTCCTACGAGCAGTACTTC.

The chain couples TRBV20-1 to TRBJ2-1, with D possibly TRBD1 on 5 matching bases. This CDR3 contains 14 residues. Trimming pared 5 bases from V and 0 bases from J, leaving 11 bases between. Per germline, CDR1 DFQATT and CDR2 SNEGSKA (reference sequence). The CDR3 protein is CSADSQSSYNEQFF. CDR3 sequence (DNA): TGCAGTGCTGACAGTCAAAGCTCCTACAATGAGCAGTTCTTC.

Only a few counts were recorded for this clonotype. This chain connects TRBV7-9 to TRBJ2-7; the D gene is possibly TRBD1 (6 bases). Trimming left V 3 bases short and J 7 bases short, with 22 bases between. The CDR3 extends over 16 amino acids. CDR1 SEHNR and CDR2 FQNEAQ come from the germline V gene (reference sequence). CDR3 DNA: TGTGCCAGCAGCTTTTGGGAAACTGGGGGCAGGAGGGAGCAGTACTTC. It encodes CASSFWETGGRREQYF.

In this sample, this clonotype turned up a few times. The V and J genes are TRBV7-2 and TRBJ2-2; TRBD2 might be the D (7 bases). The CDR3 runs 14 residues. The germline V and J ends were trimmed by 7 bases and 4 bases, with 13 bases remaining between them. Germline lookup yields CDR1 SGHTA and CDR2 FQGNSA. CDR3 DNA: TGTGCCAGCAATTGGGGGGGCGTCACCGGGGAGCTGTTTTTT. Translation: CASNWGGVTGELFF.

In its sample, this clonotype was seen a few times. This chain links TRBV2 with TRBJ2-7, with a tentative D call TRBD1 (6 bases). The V end lost 1 base, the J end lost 4 bases, and 14 bases lay between the germline ends. The CDR3 covers 15 residues. CDR1 and CDR2 from the germline V gene are SNHLY and FYNNEI. The CDR3 is CASSEVGAASYEQYF. In nucleotides, the CDR3 is TGTGCCAGCAGTGAAGTGGGGGCCGCCAGTTACGAGCAGTACTTC.

This clonotype appeared a few times. V is TRBV29-1 and J is TRBJ1-2; no reliable D call. There are 14 residues in the CDR3. The V and J ends lost 3 bases and 0 bases respectively, with 11 bases between them. The germline V gene encodes CDR1 SQVTM and CDR2 ANQGSEA. CDR3 DNA sequence: TGCAGCGTTGATCTAGGGAGGACTAACTATGGCTACACCTTC. Protein sequence: CSVDLGRTNYGYTF.

This clonotype was detected a few times. The J gene is TRBJ2-1, the V gene TRBV6-6; 7 bases line up with TRBD2. The CDR3 length is 16 residues. Trimming removed 8 bases from V and 6 bases from J; junction bases left unmatched: 16. The germline V gene has CDR1 MNHNY and CDR2 SVGAGI (reference sequence). The CDR3 bases are TGTGCCAGCCAATTCTCTAGCGGTGACTTCTCCAATGAGCAGTTCTTC. Amino acid sequence: CASQFSSGDFSNEQFF.

This clonotype was detected a few times. J is TRBJ2-7 and V is TRBV15; D ambiguous. Germline lookup yields CDR1 LNHNV and CDR2 YYDKDF (reference sequence). Trimming stripped 2 bases from V and 5 bases from J, with 7 bases between. The CDR3 runs to 12 residues. The CDR3 DNA reads TGTGCCACCAGCAGATTCCGGGACGAGCAGTACTTC. This translates into CATSRFRDEQYF.

Many counts were recorded for this clonotype. The CDR3 here is CASSLYGGEGTDTQYF. The CDR3 DNA reads as TGTGCCAGCAGCTTATACGGGGGGGAGGGCACAGATACGCAGTATTTT. This chain uses TRBV7-2 with TRBJ2-3, with 8 bases matching TRBD2. CDR1 is SGHTA and CDR2 is FQGNSA in the germline V gene. Germline trimming cut 2 bases from V and 1 base from J; bases unmatched to any gene: 5. There are 16 residues in the CDR3.

This chain connects TRBV11-2 to TRBJ2-1; 9 bases map to TRBD2. The CDR3 is 16 residues long. Trimming cost V 5 bases and J 3 bases; bases outside gene matches: 8. Looked up from germline, CDR1 is SGHAT and CDR2 is FQNNGV. Written as DNA, the CDR3 is TGTGCCAGCAGCCTTCTGACTAGCGGTATCTACAATGAGCAGTTCTTC. Translating it yields CASSLLTSGIYNEQFF.

The gene calls are TRBV14 and TRBJ1-6; tentative D call: TRBD1 (6 bases). The V end was cut by 0 bases, the J end by 16 bases, with 10 bases between. This CDR3 region has 12 residues. CDR1 is SGHDN, CDR2 FVKESK, per germline. The CDR3, as DNA: TGTGCCAGCAGCCAAGAGGGGACAACTCTCCACTTT. It specifies CASSQEGTTLHF. Combining the CDR3 with reference TRBV14 and TRBJ1-6 gives the whole variable domain EAGVTQFPSHSVIEKGQTVTLRCDPISGHDNLYWYRRVMGKEIKFLLHFVKESKQDESGMPNNRFLAERTGGTYSTLKVQPAELEDSGVYFCASSQEGTTLHFGNGTRLTVT.

The table lists this clonotype with a few counts. The chain links TRBV12-3 or TRBV12-4 to TRBJ2-1; weak D call: TRBD1 (5 bases). This CDR3 comprises 14 residues. The V end lost 6 bases, the J end lost 1 base, and 10 bases lay between the germline ends. The CDR3 here is CASSRTSSYNEQFF. The CDR3 DNA follows: TGTGCCAGCAGCCGGACATCATCCTACAATGAGCAGTTCTTC.

V and J are TRBV20-1 and TRBJ2-5; TRBD2 is a possible D gene (7 bases). Germline V gene lookup returns CDR1 DFQATT and CDR2 SNEGSKA (reference sequence). The CDR3 is made up of 14 amino acids. V was cut by 6 bases and J by 14 bases, with 28 bases left in between. The CDR3 is CSAPGGGPGGLIYF. In nucleotides, the CDR3 is TGCAGTGCGCCGGGCGGGGGCCCCGGAGGCCTGATATACTTC.

The chain joins TRBV7-2 to TRBJ2-5; 8 bases map to TRBD2. Germline values: CDR1 SGHTA, CDR2 FQGNSA. The ends lost 1 base at V and 7 bases at J; junction bases unmatched: 17. CDR3 length: 18 amino acids. The CDR3 sequence is CASSLEDYGGGFPVTQYF. The DNA for the CDR3 is TGTGCCAGCAGCTTAGAAGATTATGGCGGGGGGTTTCCAGTGACCCAGTACTTC. Drawing the rest from reference TRBV7-2 and TRBJ2-5, the complete variable domain is GAGVSQSPSNKVTEKGKDVELRCDPISGHTALYWYRQSLGQGLEFLIYFQGNSAPDKSGLPSDRFSAERTGGSVSTLTIQRTQQEDSAVYLCASSLEDYGGGFPVTQYFGPGTRLLVL.

The rearrangement joins TRBV6-1 to TRBJ2-7; perhaps TRBD1 as D (6 bases). Germline CDR1 and CDR2: MNHNS and SASEGT. The CDR3 length is 13 residues. V was clipped by 9 bases and J by 5 bases, with 17 bases between them. The CDR3 DNA reads TGTGCCAGTAAGGACGGGGACATCCACGAGCAGTACTTC. As protein: CASKDGDIHEQYF.

V gene TRBV4-2 combines with J gene TRBJ1-4; TRBD1 aligns across 7 bases. CDR1 is LGHNA and CDR2 is YNFKEQ in the germline V gene. V shed 0 bases and J 6 bases; nucleotides not matched to a gene: 10. This CDR3 spans 17 amino acids. The CDR3, as DNA: TGTGCCAGCAGCCAAGAAACGAGGGGGCGCTTATATGAAAAACTGTTTTTT. Translating gives CASSQETRGRLYEKLFF.

V is TRBV28 and J is TRBJ1-5; perhaps TRBD1 as D (6 bases). Trimming removed 6 bases from V and 7 bases from J, with 7 bases in between. The CDR3 totals 11 residues. CDR1 MDHEN and CDR2 SYDVKM come from the germline V gene. Here the CDR3 DNA reads TGTGCCAGCAGCCAGGGGCAGCCCCAGCATTTT. The encoded protein is CASSQGQPQHF. Combining the CDR3 with reference TRBV28 and TRBJ1-5 gives the whole variable domain DVKVTQSSRYLVKRTGEKVFLECVQDMDHENMFWYRQDPGLGLRLIYFSYDVKMKEKGDIPEGYSVSREKKERFSLILESASTNQTSMYLCASSQGQPQHFGDGTRLSIL.

This clonotype came up many times. The chain is built from TRBV12-3 or TRBV12-4 and TRBJ2-6; D is perhaps TRBD1 (6 bases). V was cut by 3 bases and J by 3 bases, with 21 bases left in between. The CDR3 runs to 19 residues. The CDR3 sequence is CASSFWNREEFFGANVLTF. The CDR3 nucleotides are TGTGCCAGCAGTTTTTGGAACAGGGAAGAGTTCTTTGGGGCCAACGTCCTGACTTTC.

The rearrangement uses TRBV6-8 and TRBJ2-1; 8 nucleotides agree with TRBD1. Germline loops: CDR1 MNHGY, CDR2 SAAAGT. The CDR3 is 15 amino acids. V trimming: 6 bases; J trimming: 2 bases; junction bases outside the gene matches: 6. The CDR3 loop reads CASRGGQAPYNEQFF. Here the CDR3 DNA reads TGTGCCAGCAGGGGGGGACAGGCTCCCTACAATGAGCAGTTCTTC.

The chain joins TRBV4-3 to TRBJ2-7; perhaps D is TRBD1 or TRBD2 (5 bases each). Germline CDR1 is LGHNA and CDR2 is YSLEER. This CDR3 comprises 15 residues. Trimming took off 1 base at V and 0 bases at J, with 10 bases between the two ends. The CDR3 coding sequence is TGCGCCAGCAGCCAAGCCCCGGGGCCCTCCTACGAGCAGTACTTC. Translation gives CASSQAPGPSYEQYF.

This chain joins TRBV14 and TRBJ2-7; 7 bases fit TRBD1. Trimming took 1 base from V and 1 from J; bases not matched to a gene: 1. Looked up from germline, CDR1 is SGHDN and CDR2 is FVKESK. This CDR3 comprises 14 residues. The CDR3 is CASSQVGQSYEQYF. The CDR3 DNA follows: TGTGCCAGCAGCCAAGTGGGACAGTCCTACGAGCAGTACTTC.

J is TRBJ1-4 and V is TRBV24-1; D unresolved. The CDR3 contains 11 residues. Trimming took 4 bases from V and 13 from J, leaving 9 bases between them. CDR1 and CDR2 (germline): KGHDR, SFDVKD. CDR3 nucleotide sequence: TGTGCCACCAGTGACGGGGTAATACTGTTTTTT. Amino acid sequence: CATSDGVILFF.

V gene TRBV6-6 combines with J gene TRBJ1-4; TRBD1 might be the D (5 bases). The germline V and J ends were trimmed by 7 bases and 6 bases, with 21 bases remaining between them. The CDR3 covers 16 residues. Per germline, CDR1 MNHNY and CDR2 SVGAGI (reference sequence). In nucleotides, the CDR3 is TGTGCCAGCAATCTTAACCCGGGACCCACTTATGAAAAACTGTTTTTT. Amino acids: CASNLNPGPTYEKLFF.

The DNA of the CDR3 is TGTGCCAGCAGTCGTCCGGGACAGAACACCGGGGAGCTGTTTTTT. This translates into CASSRPGQNTGELFF. The V and J genes are TRBV12-3 or TRBV12-4 and TRBJ2-2, with D maybe TRBD1 (6 bases). V lost 5 bases and J 1 base, leaving 11 bases between the germline ends. This CDR3 region has 15 residues.

This chain joins TRBV4-2 and TRBJ2-2; no clear D. The germline V gene has CDR1 LGHNA and CDR2 YNFKEQ. Trimming cost V 1 base and J 1 base, with 4 bases left between them. This CDR3 has 14 residues. The CDR3 DNA reads as TGTGCCAGCAGCCAAGGACAGAACACCGGGGAGCTGTTTTTT. Residues: CASSQGQNTGELFF.

The rearrangement uses TRBV7-2 and TRBJ1-4; possible D gene TRBD1, 6 bases. This CDR3 spans 16 amino acids. V was clipped by 0 bases and J by 4 bases, with 12 bases between them. The germline V gene has CDR1 SGHTA and CDR2 FQGNSA. The CDR3: CASSLAPGAINEKLFF. CDR3 nucleotide sequence: TGTGCCAGCAGCTTAGCCCCAGGGGCTATTAATGAAAAACTGTTTTTT.

The rearrangement joins TRBV12-3 or TRBV12-4 to TRBJ2-3; TRBD2 is a possible D gene (5 bases). Trimming took off 5 bases at V and 6 bases at J, with 24 bases between the two ends. The CDR3 runs to 17 residues. The DNA of the CDR3 is TGTGCCAGCAGTCCCTCCCCCCGGGATTATTTGGGGGATACGCAGTATTTT. It codes for CASSPSPRDYLGDTQYF.

The chain combines TRBV6-1 with TRBJ2-3; maybe TRBD2 (5 bases). This CDR3 is built from 15 residues. Germline CDR1 and CDR2: MNHNS and SASEGT. Trimming removed 6 bases from V and 5 bases from J, with 18 bases in between. The CDR3 nucleotides read TGTGCCAGCAGGGACTTAGGGCCCGACCGAGATACGCAGTATTTT. This gives the protein CASRDLGPDRDTQYF.